These 18 T cell receptor beta chains originate from one sample sequenced in a study of monozygotic twins with inflammatory bowel disease (dated by TCRdb to the late 2010s). The method was 5' RACE. The listed sequencing device is Illumina HiSeq 2500. After reprocessing by TCRdb, each CDR3 protein sequence is one entry, and no DNA is given. The table for this sample records approximately 390,000 distinct CDR3 sequences. The ten biggest clones cover approximately 2.3% of the sample. The sequenced sample consisted of blood. These receptors were collected from a human donor with ulcerative colitis or Crohn's disease, or a healthy co-twin of an affected twin (not recorded which).

The chain joins TRBV12-3 or TRBV12-4 to TRBJ1-2; TCRdb's assignment of TRBD1 cannot be checked, as there is no DNA. The CDR3 is 13 residues long. CDR3 residues: CASSWDRFNGYTF.

The CDR3 loop is CASSSIAGERDYEQYF. The rearrangement links TRBV5-1 to TRBJ2-7; TCRdb's D gene call, TRBD1, goes unchecked for lack of DNA. Germline V gene data show CDR1 as SGHRS and CDR2 as YFSETQ. CDR3 size: 16 residues.

The chain joins TRBV11-2 to TRBJ1-2; TCRdb lists TRBD1, though no DNA is available to test this call. Per germline, CDR1 SGHAT and CDR2 FQNNGV. The CDR3 sequence is 17 residues long. The CDR3 sequence: CASSQGTGALWMSGYTF.

This rearrangement joins TRBV10-3 to TRBJ2-7; the TRBD2 assignment by TCRdb is unverifiable without DNA. CDR1 and CDR2 (germline): ENHRY, SYGVKD. CDR3 length equals 13 residues. CDR3 loop: CAIRTSGVEEQYF.

V usage is TRBV7-3 and J usage is TRBJ2-3; TCRdb returns TRBD1, unconfirmable since there is no DNA. Germline V gene sequence: CDR1 SGHTA, CDR2 FQGTGA. CDR3 length: 16 residues. CDR3 in amino acids: CASSQRARGLGDTQYF.

V and J are TRBV3-1 and TRBJ1-1; TCRdb's D call of TRBD1 is untestable without DNA. Germline CDR1 reads LGHDT; CDR2 reads YNNKEL (reference sequence). The CDR3 is made up of 14 amino acids. This CDR3 is CASSQHRGPTEAFF.

V usage is TRBV4-3 and J usage is TRBJ2-1; TCRdb's D call of TRBD2 is untestable without DNA. Per the germline V gene, CDR1 is LGHNA and CDR2 is YSLEER. The CDR3 totals 15 residues. CDR3 loop: CASSQGTTVYNEQFF.

The rearrangement links TRBV28 to TRBJ1-4; the D call of TRBD1 rests on TCRdb alone, since no DNA is present to check it. The CDR3 consists of 14 residues. Germline V gene sequence: CDR1 MDHEN, CDR2 SYDVKM. The CDR3 sequence is CASSVTRAYEKLFF.

The chain uses TRBV6-1 and TRBJ2-2; the TRBD1 assignment by TCRdb is unverifiable without DNA. CDR3 size: 12 residues. CDR1 and CDR2 from the germline V gene are MNHNS and SASEGT. The CDR3: CASKGAAGELFF.

The chain recombines TRBV13 with TRBJ1-6; the D call from TCRdb, TRBD1, cannot be confirmed without DNA. CDR1 and CDR2 from the germline V gene are PRHDT and FYEKMQ (reference sequence). The CDR3 is made up of 14 amino acids. The CDR3 loop reads CASSLRQYNSPLHF. Full variable domain (rest looked up from reference TRBV13 and TRBJ1-6): AAGVIQSPRHLIKEKRETATLKCYPIPRHDTVYWYQQGPGQDPQFLISFYEKMQSDKGSIPDRFSAQQFSDYHSELNMSSLELGDSALYFCASSLRQYNSPLHFGNGTRLTVT.

This chain uses TRBV28 with TRBJ1-4; there is no DNA to check the TCRdb D call of TRBD1. Germline V gene sequence: CDR1 MDHEN, CDR2 SYDVKM. There are 13 residues in the CDR3. The CDR3 reads CAIGTVGGEKLFF.

The chain carries TRBV7-9 and TRBJ1-2; there is no DNA to check the TCRdb D call of TRBD1. The CDR3 sequence is 15 residues long. Germline CDR1 reads SEHNR; CDR2 reads FQNEAQ (reference sequence). CDR3 protein: CASSLNGGEGYGYTF.

The chain combines TRBV29-1 with TRBJ2-1; TCRdb returns TRBD2, unconfirmable since there is no DNA. This CDR3 region has 12 residues. Germline lookup yields CDR1 SQVTM and CDR2 ANQGSEA. The CDR3 spells CSVSVGAAQQFF.

The chain uses TRBV18 and TRBJ1-2; TCRdb gives TRBD1 as the D gene, but with no DNA this cannot be confirmed. The CDR3 loop spans 14 amino acids. Germline V lookup: CDR1 KGHSH, CDR2 LQKENI. CDR3 protein: CASSPPNREHGYTF.

The chain couples TRBV6-5 to TRBJ1-1. The CDR3 contains 15 residues. Germline V CDR1 and CDR2: MNHEY, SVGAGI. CDR3 sequence reads: CASSYPANSNTEAFF.

The rearrangement joins TRBV15 to TRBJ2-1; TCRdb's D call, TRBD1, is unchecked because there is no DNA. Germline V gene data show CDR1 as LNHNV and CDR2 as YYDKDF (reference sequence). The CDR3 loop spans 16 amino acids. This CDR3 reads CATSPSGTGIVNEQFF.

J is TRBJ1-2 and V is TRBV3-1; TCRdb selects TRBD1, and the lack of DNA leaves this call unchecked. The V gene's germline CDR1 is LGHDT and CDR2 YNNKEL (reference sequence). This CDR3 is built from 12 residues. This CDR3 is CASSQGAYGYTF.

J is TRBJ2-7 and V is TRBV7-9; the D call of TRBD1 rests on TCRdb alone, since no DNA is present to check it. The CDR3 extends over 15 amino acids. The germline gives CDR1 SEHNR, CDR2 FQNEAQ (reference sequence). The CDR3 loop reads CASSLAPGGPYEQYF.